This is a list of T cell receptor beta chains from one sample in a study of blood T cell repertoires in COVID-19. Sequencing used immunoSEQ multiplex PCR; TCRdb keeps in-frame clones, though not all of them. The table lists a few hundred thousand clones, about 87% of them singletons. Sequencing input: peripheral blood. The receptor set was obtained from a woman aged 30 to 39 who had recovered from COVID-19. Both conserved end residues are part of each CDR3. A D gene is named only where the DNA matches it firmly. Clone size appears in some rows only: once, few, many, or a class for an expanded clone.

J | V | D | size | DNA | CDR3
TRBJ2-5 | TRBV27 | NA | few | TGTGCCAGCAGTTCAACAGCGGAAGAGACCCAGTACTTC | CASSSTAEETQYF
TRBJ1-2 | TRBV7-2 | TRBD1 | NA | TGTGCCAGCAGCCACGGGACAGGGCTTAACTATGGCTACACCTTC | CASSHGTGLNYGYTF
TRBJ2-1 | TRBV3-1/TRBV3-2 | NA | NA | TGTGCCAGCAGCTTGGACTTAAACTCCTACAATGAGCAGTTCTTC | CASSLDLNSYNEQFF
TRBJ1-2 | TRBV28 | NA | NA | TGTGCCAGCAGTTTCGTCGACAGCCCTGGGGGCTACACCTTC | CASSFVDSPGGYTF
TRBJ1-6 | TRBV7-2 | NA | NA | TGTGCCAGCAGCTTACACGGTCGGCCCGGGGGCTCCTATAATTCACCCCTCCACTTT | CASSLHGRPGGSYNSPLHF
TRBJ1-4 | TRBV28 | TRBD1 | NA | TGTGCCAGCAGTTCTCAGGGGGCGGAAGGAGAAAAACTGTTTTTT | CASSSQGAEGEKLFF
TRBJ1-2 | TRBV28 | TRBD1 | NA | TGTGCCACCCTGAGGGGGCGCATTGGCTACACCTTC | CATLRGRIGYTF
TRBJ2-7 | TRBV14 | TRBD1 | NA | TGTGCCAGCAGCCTTACCGGGACAGTCTCCTACGAGCAGTACTTC | CASSLTGTVSYEQYF
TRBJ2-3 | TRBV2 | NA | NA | TGTGCCAGCAGTGACTCTAGACAGACTACGCAGTATTTT | CASSDSRQTTQYF
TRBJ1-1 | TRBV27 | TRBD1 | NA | TGTGCCAGCAGTTCTCGGACAGGTTATAACACTGAAGCTTTCTTT | CASSSRTGYNTEAFF